This T cell receptor (beta chain) emerged from a study of tumor-infiltrating lymphocytes in localized non-small cell lung cancer. On the study more broadly: Patients included smokers and never-smokers with various histologies, some sampled after neoadjuvant chemotherapy.

The V segment lost 5 bases and the J segment 9 bases; nucleotides outside the gene matches: 8. CDR1 is SGHVS and CDR2 is FNYEAQ in the germline V gene. The CDR3 contains 14 residues. Remarks on this clone: Its antigen remains unidentified.

Sequenced by immunoSEQ multiplex PCR; TCRdb stores in-frame clones only, minus some. Here the sample spans 6,400 or so clones, around two thirds being singletons. Study observations and caveats: Higher tumor T cell infiltration than in uninvolved lung was supported by TCRbeta sequencing.

The TCR comes from a human donor with non-small cell lung cancer. V usage is TRBV7-6 and J usage is TRBJ2-7; 12 positions agree with TRBD1. Sample: uninvolved lung tissue not adjacent to the tumor. DNA for the CDR3: TGTGCCAGCAGCGCGGGGACAGGGGGCGTACGGCAGTACTTC. It translates to CASSAGTGGVRQYF.